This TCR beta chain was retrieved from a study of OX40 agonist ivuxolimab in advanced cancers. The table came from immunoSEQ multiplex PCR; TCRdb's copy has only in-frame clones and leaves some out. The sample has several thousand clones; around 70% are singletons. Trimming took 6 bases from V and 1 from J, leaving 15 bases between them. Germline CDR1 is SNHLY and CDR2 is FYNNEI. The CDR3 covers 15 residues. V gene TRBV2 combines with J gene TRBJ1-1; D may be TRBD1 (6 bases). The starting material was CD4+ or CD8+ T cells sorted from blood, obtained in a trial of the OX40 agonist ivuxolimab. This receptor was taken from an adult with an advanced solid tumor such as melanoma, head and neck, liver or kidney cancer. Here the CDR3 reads CASSVPKQGNTEAFF. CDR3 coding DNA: TGTGCCAGCAGCGTTCCGAAACAGGGGAACACTGAAGCTTTCTTT.